This T cell receptor beta chain is drawn from a study of T cells in Graves' hyperthyroidism and ophthalmopathy. Findings and caveats of the study: From stable hyperthyroidism, ophthalmopathy was separated by a 13 V-J model.

This CDR3 comprises 15 residues. In germline, CDR1 is LNHDA, CDR2 SQIVND (reference sequence). V was clipped by 3 bases and J by 6 bases, with 12 bases between them. Hyperthyroidism, newly diagnosed and lasting under 2 months, affected patients aged 18 to 65. Clinical symptoms, serum thyroxine, TRAb, thyroid ultrasound and orbital computed tomography established diagnosis. RNA transcripts served as the template for amplifying TCR beta CDR3 regions. With the HTBI primer set, the TCR CDR3 went through a first round of RT-PCR. MiXCR, run by TCRdb on the multiplex PCR reads, gives a single entry per CDR3 protein. The profile shows hundreds of thousands of distinct CDR3 sequences, roughly 15% of them singletons. Turning to this clonotype: The antigen remains unidentified.

The rearrangement links TRBV19 to TRBJ1-6; no definite D call. The sample was blood. The TCR comes from a woman aged 35 to 49 with Graves' hyperthyroidism. CDR3 amino acids: CASSIGTQTNSPLHF. The CDR3 nucleotides read TGTGCCAGTAGTATTGGTACACAAACTAATTCACCCCTCCACTTT.